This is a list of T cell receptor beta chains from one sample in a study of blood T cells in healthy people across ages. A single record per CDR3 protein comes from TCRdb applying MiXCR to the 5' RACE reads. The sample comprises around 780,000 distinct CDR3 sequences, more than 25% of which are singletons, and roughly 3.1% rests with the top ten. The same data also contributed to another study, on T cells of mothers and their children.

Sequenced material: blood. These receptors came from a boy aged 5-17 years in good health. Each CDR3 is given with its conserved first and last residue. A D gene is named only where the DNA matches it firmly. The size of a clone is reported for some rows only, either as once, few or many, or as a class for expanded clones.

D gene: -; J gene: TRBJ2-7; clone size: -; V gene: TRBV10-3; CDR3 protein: CAISAKRWEQYF; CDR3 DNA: TGTGCCATCAGTGCCAAGCGTTGGGAGCAGTACTTC
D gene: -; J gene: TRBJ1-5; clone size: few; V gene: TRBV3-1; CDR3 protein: CVSSQTDGDQPQHF; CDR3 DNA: TGTGTCAGCAGCCAAACGGACGGGGATCAGCCCCAGCATTTT
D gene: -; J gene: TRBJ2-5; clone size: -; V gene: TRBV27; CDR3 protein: CASSRKVGETQYF; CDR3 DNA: TGTGCCAGCAGTCGAAAGGTTGGGGAGACCCAGTACTTC
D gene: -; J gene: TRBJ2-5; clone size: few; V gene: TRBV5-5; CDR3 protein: CASSLWGSGETQYF; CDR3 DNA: TGTGCCAGCAGCTTGTGGGGTAGCGGAGAGACCCAGTACTTC
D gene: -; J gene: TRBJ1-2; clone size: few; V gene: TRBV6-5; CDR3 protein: CASSYLSTEARGYTF; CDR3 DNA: TGTGCCAGCAGTTACCTGTCGACCGAGGCGCGAGGCTACACCTTC
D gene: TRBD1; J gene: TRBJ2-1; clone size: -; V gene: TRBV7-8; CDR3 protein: CASSQLTYRGSYNEQFF; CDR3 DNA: TGTGCCAGCAGCCAATTAACTTACAGGGGGTCCTACAATGAGCAGTTCTTC
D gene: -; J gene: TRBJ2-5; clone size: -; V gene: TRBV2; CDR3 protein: CASSEGPVETQYF; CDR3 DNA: TGTGCCAGCAGTGAGGGACCGGTAGAGACCCAGTACTTC
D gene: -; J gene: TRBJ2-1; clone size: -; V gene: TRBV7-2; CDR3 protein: CASSQGSGAYNEQFF; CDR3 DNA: TGTGCCAGCAGCCAGGGTAGCGGCGCCTACAATGAGCAGTTCTTC
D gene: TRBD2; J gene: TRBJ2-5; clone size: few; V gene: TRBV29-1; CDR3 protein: CSVGAGEQETQYF; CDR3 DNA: TGCAGCGTTGGGGCGGGGGAGCAAGAGACCCAGTACTTC
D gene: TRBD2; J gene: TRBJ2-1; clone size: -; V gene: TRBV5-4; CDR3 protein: CASSLGPGGDYNEQFF; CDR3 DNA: TGTGCCAGCAGCTTGGGCCCCGGGGGGGATTACAATGAGCAGTTCTTC
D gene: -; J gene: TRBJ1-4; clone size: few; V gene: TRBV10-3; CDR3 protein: CAISDRGTSNEKLFF; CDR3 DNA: TGTGCCATCAGTGATCGGGGGACGAGTAATGAAAAACTGTTTTTT
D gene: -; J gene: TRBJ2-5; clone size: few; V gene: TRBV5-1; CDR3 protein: CASSLANRLQETQYF; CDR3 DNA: TGCGCCAGCAGCTTGGCCAACCGGCTACAGGAGACCCAGTACTTC
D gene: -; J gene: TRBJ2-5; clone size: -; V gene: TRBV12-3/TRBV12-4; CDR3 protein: CASSSSAGETQYF; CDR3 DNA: TGTGCCAGCAGTTCTAGCGCGGGGGAGACCCAGTACTTC
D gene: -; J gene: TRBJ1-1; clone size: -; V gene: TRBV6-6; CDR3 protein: CAVRGNTEAFF; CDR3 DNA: TGTGCCGTCCGGGGGAACACTGAAGCTTTCTTT
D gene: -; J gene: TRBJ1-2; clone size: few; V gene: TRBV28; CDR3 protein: CASRASTNYGYTF; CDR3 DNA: TGTGCCAGCAGGGCCTCGACAAACTATGGCTACACCTTC
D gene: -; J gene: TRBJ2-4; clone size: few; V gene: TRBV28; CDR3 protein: CASSLFGELAKNIQYF; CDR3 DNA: TGTGCCAGCAGTTTATTCGGTGAACTAGCCAAAAACATTCAGTACTTC
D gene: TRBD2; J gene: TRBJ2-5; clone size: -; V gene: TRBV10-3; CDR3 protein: CAISEIAGGHETQYF; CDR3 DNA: TGTGCCATCAGTGAGATAGCGGGGGGGCACGAGACCCAGTACTTC
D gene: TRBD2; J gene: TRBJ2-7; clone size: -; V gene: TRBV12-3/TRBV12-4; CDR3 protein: CASSFGGGDYEQYF; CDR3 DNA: TGTGCCAGCAGTTTCGGCGGGGGAGACTACGAGCAGTACTTC
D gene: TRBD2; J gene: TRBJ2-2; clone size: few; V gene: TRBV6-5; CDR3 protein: CASSPAGGGVGELFF; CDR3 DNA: TGTGCCAGCAGCCCAGCGGGCGGGGGAGTCGGGGAGCTGTTTTTT
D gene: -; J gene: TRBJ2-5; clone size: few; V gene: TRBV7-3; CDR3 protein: CASSTTGFETQYF; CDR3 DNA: TGTGCCAGCAGCACAACTGGCTTTGAGACCCAGTACTTC
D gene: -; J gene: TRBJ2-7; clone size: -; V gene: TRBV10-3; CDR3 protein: CAISGDSRGSYEQYF; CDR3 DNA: TGTGCCATCAGTGGGGACTCCCGAGGGAGCTACGAGCAGTACTTC
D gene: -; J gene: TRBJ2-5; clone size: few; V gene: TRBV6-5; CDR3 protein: CATGAAFKETQYF; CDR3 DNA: TGTGCCACCGGGGCGGCGTTTAAGGAGACCCAGTACTTC
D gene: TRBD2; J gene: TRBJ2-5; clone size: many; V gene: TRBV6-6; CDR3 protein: CASSYLGTSGGRGETQYF; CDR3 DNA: TGTGCCAGCAGTTACCTTGGGACTAGCGGGGGGAGGGGAGAGACCCAGTACTTC
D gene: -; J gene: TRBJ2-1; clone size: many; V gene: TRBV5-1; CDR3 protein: CASSLFGGSSYNEQFF; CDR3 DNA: TGCGCCAGCAGCTTGTTTGGGGGGAGCTCCTACAATGAGCAGTTCTTC
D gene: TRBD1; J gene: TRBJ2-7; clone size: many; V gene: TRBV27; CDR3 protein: CASSSPGQSSYEQYF; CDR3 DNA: TGTGCCAGCAGTTCGCCGGGACAGAGCTCCTACGAGCAGTACTTC
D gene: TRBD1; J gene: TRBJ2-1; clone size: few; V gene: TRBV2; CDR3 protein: CASSYDRVGRNEQFF; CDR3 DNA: TGTGCCAGCAGTTACGACAGGGTTGGTCGCAATGAGCAGTTCTTC
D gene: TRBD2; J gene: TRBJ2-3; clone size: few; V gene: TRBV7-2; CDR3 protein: CASSQGRLAGAFYTDTQYF; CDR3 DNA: TGTGCCAGCAGCCAGGGGAGACTAGCGGGGGCCTTCTACACAGATACGCAGTATTTT
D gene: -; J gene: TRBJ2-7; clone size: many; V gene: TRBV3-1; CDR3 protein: CASSRETRGEQYF; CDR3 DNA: TGTGCCAGCAGCCGAGAGACCCGGGGCGAGCAGTACTTC
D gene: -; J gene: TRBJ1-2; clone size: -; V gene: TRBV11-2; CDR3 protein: CASSLERQNYGYTF; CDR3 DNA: TGTGCCAGCAGCTTAGAACGACAGAACTATGGCTACACCTTC
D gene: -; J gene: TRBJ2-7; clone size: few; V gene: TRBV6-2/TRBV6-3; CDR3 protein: CASRPTDHYEQYF; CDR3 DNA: TGTGCCAGCAGACCTACGGACCACTACGAGCAGTACTTC
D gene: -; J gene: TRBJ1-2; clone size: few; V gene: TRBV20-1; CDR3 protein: CSARETRNYGYTF; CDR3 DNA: TGCAGTGCTAGAGAGACGAGGAACTATGGCTACACCTTC
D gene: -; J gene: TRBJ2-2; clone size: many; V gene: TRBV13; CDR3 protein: CASSPPTGELFF; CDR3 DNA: TGTGCCAGCAGCCCCCCCACCGGGGAGCTGTTTTTT
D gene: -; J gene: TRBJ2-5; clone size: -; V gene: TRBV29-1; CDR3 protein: CSGEVGRTETQYF; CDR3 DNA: TGCAGCGGGGAGGTGGGCCGAACGGAGACCCAGTACTTC
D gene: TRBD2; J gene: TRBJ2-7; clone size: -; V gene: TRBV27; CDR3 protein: CASSRRMSGGRTYEQYF; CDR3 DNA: TGTGCCAGCAGCCGCCGGATGAGCGGGGGTCGAACCTACGAGCAGTACTTC
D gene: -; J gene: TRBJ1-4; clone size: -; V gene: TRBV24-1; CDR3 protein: CATSDSDLAEEKLFF; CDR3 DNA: TGTGCCACCAGTGATTCGGACTTGGCTGAGGAAAAACTGTTTTTT
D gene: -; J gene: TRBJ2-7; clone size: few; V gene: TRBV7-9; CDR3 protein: CASSPRIPEQYF; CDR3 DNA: TGTGCCAGCAGCCCCCGTATACCCGAGCAGTACTTC
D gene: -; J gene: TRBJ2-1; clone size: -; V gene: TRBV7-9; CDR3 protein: CASSLGGSGLGEQFF; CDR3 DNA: TGTGCCAGCAGCTTAGGGGGGTCAGGGTTGGGTGAGCAGTTCTTC
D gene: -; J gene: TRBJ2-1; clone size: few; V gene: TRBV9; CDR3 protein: CASSVEDYKEQFF; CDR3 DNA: TGTGCCAGCAGCGTAGAGGACTACAAGGAGCAGTTCTTC
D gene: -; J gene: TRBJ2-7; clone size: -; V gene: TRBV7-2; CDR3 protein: CASSLRGDWAYEQYF; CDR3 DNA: TGTGCCAGCAGCTTAAGGGGCGACTGGGCCTACGAGCAGTACTTC
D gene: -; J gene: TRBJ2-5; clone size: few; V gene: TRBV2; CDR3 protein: CASIFASGETQYF; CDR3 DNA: TGTGCCAGCATTTTTGCGAGCGGAGAGACCCAGTACTTC
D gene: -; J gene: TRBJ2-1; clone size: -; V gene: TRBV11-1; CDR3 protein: CASRRDVNEQFF; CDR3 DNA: TGTGCCAGCAGGCGAGATGTGAATGAGCAGTTCTTC
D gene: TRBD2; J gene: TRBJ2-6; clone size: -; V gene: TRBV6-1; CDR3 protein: CASSDPRREARSGANVLTF; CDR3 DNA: TGTGCCAGCAGTGATCCCCGTCGGGAGGCGAGGTCTGGGGCCAACGTCCTGACTTTC
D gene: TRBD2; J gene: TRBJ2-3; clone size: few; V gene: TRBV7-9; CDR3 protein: CASIYPWGGIDTQYF; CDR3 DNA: TGTGCCAGCATCTACCCATGGGGGGGTATAGATACGCAGTATTTT
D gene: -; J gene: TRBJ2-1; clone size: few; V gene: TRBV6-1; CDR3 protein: CASSAAKGPYNEQFF; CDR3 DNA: TGTGCCAGCAGTGCAGCGAAGGGGCCCTACAATGAGCAGTTCTTC
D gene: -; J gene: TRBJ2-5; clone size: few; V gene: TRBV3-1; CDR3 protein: CASSPRPERRETQYF; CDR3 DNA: TGTGCCAGCAGCCCCCGACCGGAACGGAGAGAGACCCAGTACTTC
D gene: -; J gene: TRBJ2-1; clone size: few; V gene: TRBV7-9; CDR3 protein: CASSFLIGDYINNEQFF; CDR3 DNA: TGTGCCAGCAGCTTTCTTATTGGTGACTATATAAACAATGAGCAGTTCTTC
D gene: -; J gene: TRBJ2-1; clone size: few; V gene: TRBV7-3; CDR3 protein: CASSRGRGSSNEQFF; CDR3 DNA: TGTGCCAGCAGCCGAGGTAGGGGGAGTAGTAATGAGCAGTTCTTC
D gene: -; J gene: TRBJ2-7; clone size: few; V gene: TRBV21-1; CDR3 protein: CASSKVPRTAVYEQYF; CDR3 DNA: TGTGCCAGCAGCAAAGTTCCGAGGACGGCAGTCTACGAGCAGTACTTC
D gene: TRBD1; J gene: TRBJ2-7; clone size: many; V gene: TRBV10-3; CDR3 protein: CAISGDRGGDEQYF; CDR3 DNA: TGTGCCATCAGTGGGGACAGGGGAGGAGACGAGCAGTACTTC
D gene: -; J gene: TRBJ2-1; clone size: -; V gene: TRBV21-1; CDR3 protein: CASSKDYLVLAVGANEQFF; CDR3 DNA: TGTGCCAGCAGCAAAGACTACTTGGTTCTAGCGGTGGGTGCGAATGAGCAGTTCTTC
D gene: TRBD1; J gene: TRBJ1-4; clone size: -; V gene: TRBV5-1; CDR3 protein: CASSLGTGVEKLFF; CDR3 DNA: TGCGCCAGCAGCTTGGGGACAGGGGTAGAAAAACTGTTTTTT
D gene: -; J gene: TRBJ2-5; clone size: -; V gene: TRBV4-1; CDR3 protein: CASSQDRDLQETQYF; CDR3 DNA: TGCGCCAGCAGCCAAGATAGGGACTTACAAGAGACCCAGTACTTC
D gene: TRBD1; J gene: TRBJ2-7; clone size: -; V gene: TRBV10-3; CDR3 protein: CAISQTGQGAYEQYF; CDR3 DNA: TGTGCCATCAGCCAAACGGGACAGGGGGCCTACGAGCAGTACTTC
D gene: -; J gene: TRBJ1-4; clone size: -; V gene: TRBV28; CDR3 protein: CASSLTGIEEKLFF; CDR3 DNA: TGTGCCAGCAGTTTGACCGGGATTGAGGAAAAACTGTTTTTT
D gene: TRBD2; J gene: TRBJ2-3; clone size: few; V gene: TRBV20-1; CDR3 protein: CSARAAGGPTDTQYF; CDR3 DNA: TGCAGTGCTAGAGCCGCGGGGGGGCCCACAGATACGCAGTATTTT
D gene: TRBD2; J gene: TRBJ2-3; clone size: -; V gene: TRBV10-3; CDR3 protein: CAISDGTSRGTQYF; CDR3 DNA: TGTGCCATCAGCGATGGGACTAGCCGGGGTACGCAGTATTTT
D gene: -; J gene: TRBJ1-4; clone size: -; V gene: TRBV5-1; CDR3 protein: CASSLADSDNEKLFF; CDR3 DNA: TGCGCCAGCAGCTTGGCCGACAGCGATAATGAAAAACTGTTTTTT
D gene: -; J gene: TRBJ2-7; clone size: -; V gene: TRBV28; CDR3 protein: CASGGRGFEQYF; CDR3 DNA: TGTGCCAGCGGGGGCCGAGGGTTCGAGCAGTACTTC
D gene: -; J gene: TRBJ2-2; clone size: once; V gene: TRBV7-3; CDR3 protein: CASSLTPGGNGELFF; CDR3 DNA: TGTGCCAGCAGCTTAACTCCAGGGGGGAACGGGGAGCTGTTTTTT